One and the same sample provided the 32 T cell receptor beta chains below, sequenced in a study of early stage breast cancer tumors. Libraries were prepared by immunoSEQ multiplex PCR; TCRdb keeps only in-frame clonotypes and omits some of them. The table includes tens of thousands of clones, 78% detected once. Sequenced material: blood. The source of these receptors is a person in their 40s with breast cancer.

Only a few counts were recorded for this clone. The V call is TRBV7-2, the J call TRBJ2-7; the match to TRBD1 covers 9 bases. The CDR3 is 16 residues long. V was clipped by 2 bases and J by 2 bases; unmatched bases: 7. Germline V gene sequence: CDR1 SGHTA, CDR2 FQGNSA. The CDR3 DNA sequence: TGTGCCAGCAGCTTATCGGAAGGGACAGGGACCTACGAGCAGTACTTC. Translated: CASSLSEGTGTYEQYF.

Concerning this clone itself: One end of the junction does not line up with germline, which may come from a read error. J is TRBJ2-7 and V is TRBV7-9; 8 bases are a match to TRBD1. The CDR3 is 13 residues long. Germline lookup yields CDR1 SEHNR and CDR2 FQNEAQ (reference sequence). The CDR3 protein is CASSLGTGRFQHF. In DNA form, the CDR3 reads TGTGCCAGCAGCCTCGGGACAGGCCGATTTCAACACTTC.

The chain uses TRBV12-5 and TRBJ2-7, with TRBD2 matching 10 bases. J was trimmed by 1 base and V by 5 bases; bases with no gene match: 5. The germline V gene encodes CDR1 LGHNT and CDR2 FRNRAP. This CDR3 has 15 amino acids. In DNA, the CDR3 is TGTGCTAGTGGTCTGAGCGGGAGGGCTTCCTACGAGCAGTACTTC. Protein sequence: CASGLSGRASYEQYF.

Notes on this clone: A junction boundary mismatches the germline segment, possibly from a read error. The chain uses TRBV30 and TRBJ2-7, with unresolved D. The CDR3 length is 13 residues. From germline, CDR1 is GTSNPN and CDR2 SVGIG (reference sequence). In DNA, the CDR3 is TGTGTCTGGACGCCAGGCTCCACGAGGGAGCAGTACTTC. Translating gives CVWTPGSTREQYF.

The V call is TRBV21-1, the J call TRBJ2-5; the table names TRBD2, a call not compared with the DNA. TRBV21-1 is assigned pseudogene status. CDR3 length: 13 residues. The DNA for the CDR3 is TGTGCCAGCACGGGACTACCGGGGGAGACCCAGTACTTC. This sequence encodes CASTGLPGETQYF.

The V call is TRBV27, the J call TRBJ1-5; 12 bases agree with TRBD1. Looked up from germline, CDR1 is MNHEY and CDR2 is SMNVEV (reference sequence). V gave up 2 bases and J gave up 5 bases; unmatched junction bases: 4. This CDR3 is 16 amino acids long. Here the CDR3 reads CASSLRGQGAYQPQHF. In DNA form, the CDR3 reads TGTGCCAGCAGTTTACGGGGACAGGGGGCATATCAGCCCCAGCATTTT.

The chain uses TRBV4-1 and TRBJ1-5, with D uncertain. The germline CDR1 and CDR2 sequences are MGHRA and YSYEKL. The V end was cut by 1 base, the J end by 1 base, with 17 bases between. The CDR3 consists of 18 residues. DNA for the CDR3: TGCGCCAGCAGCCAAGCTCCTTCCAGGAGATCCAGCAATCAGCCCCAGCATTTT. Residues: CASSQAPSRRSSNQPQHF.

V usage is TRBV7-2 and J usage is TRBJ1-5; weak D call: TRBD1 (5 bases). V gave up 1 base and J gave up 4 bases, with 5 bases separating them. CDR3 length: 13 residues. Germline V gene sequence: CDR1 SGHTA, CDR2 FQGNSA. The CDR3 DNA is TGTGCCAGCAGCTTAGGACAGAATCAGCCCCAGCATTTT. Its translation: CASSLGQNQPQHF. Based on the CDR3 plus reference TRBV7-2 and TRBJ1-5, the full variable domain is GAGVSQSPSNKVTEKGKDVELRCDPISGHTALYWYRQSLGQGLEFLIYFQGNSAPDKSGLPSDRFSAERTGGSVSTLTIQRTQQEDSAVYLCASSLGQNQPQHFGDGTRLSIL.

This chain joins TRBV6-1 and TRBJ2-7, with 9 nucleotides matching TRBD2. Germline V gives CDR1 MNHNS, CDR2 SASEGT. This CDR3 comprises 14 residues. The junction had 5 bases not matched to a gene; V was cut back by 5 bases and J by 3 bases. The CDR3 loop reads CASSLAGVIYEQYF. For the CDR3, the DNA is TGTGCCAGCAGTTTAGCGGGAGTGATCTACGAGCAGTACTTC.

V and J are TRBV6-5 and TRBJ2-5, with a tentative D call TRBD1 (5 bases). Germline CDR1 and CDR2: MNHEY and SVGAGI. Trimming took off 4 bases at V and 1 base at J, with 16 bases between the two ends. This CDR3 region has 16 residues. The CDR3 region is CASSSGQWGGQETQYF. CDR3 DNA sequence: TGTGCCAGCAGTTCCGGCCAGTGGGGCGGCCAAGAGACCCAGTACTTC.

This clone was detected a few times. The rearrangement links TRBV29-1 to TRBJ2-1; tentative D call: TRBD2 (6 bases). The CDR3 spans 13 residues. The V and J ends lost 5 bases and 8 bases respectively, with 16 bases between them. Germline CDR1 reads SQVTM; CDR2 reads ANQGSEA. This CDR3 reads CSVTGLPIDEQFF. As DNA, the CDR3 is TGCAGCGTTACGGGACTCCCGATCGATGAGCAGTTCTTC.

This chain joins TRBV19 and TRBJ1-1; no clear D. The CDR3 spans 14 residues. In germline, CDR1 is LNHDA, CDR2 SQIVND (reference sequence). Trimming took off 6 bases at V and 1 base at J, with 12 bases between the two ends. CDR3 DNA: TGTGCCAGTAGCTTTAGAGTAGAGAACACTGAAGCTTTCTTT. Its translation is CASSFRVENTEAFF.

The chain joins TRBV29-1 to TRBJ1-2; D is perhaps TRBD1 (5 bases). The CDR3 covers 13 residues. Trimming stripped 4 bases from V and 2 bases from J, with 11 bases between. Germline CDR1 reads SQVTM; CDR2 reads ANQGSEA. The CDR3 reads CSVGGTSNYGYTF. Written as DNA, the CDR3 is TGCAGCGTTGGGGGCACGTCCAACTATGGCTACACCTTC. Looking up the rest from reference TRBV29-1 and TRBJ1-2 gives the full variable domain: SAVISQKPSRDICQRGTSLTIQCQVDSQVTMMFWYRQQPGQSLTLIATANQGSEATYESGFVIDKFPISRPNLTFSTLTVSNMSPEDSSIYLCSVGGTSNYGYTFGSGTRLTVV.

The chain combines TRBV5-1 with TRBJ2-3; TRBD2 aligns across 7 bases. V shed 0 bases, J shed 1 base, and the junction held 11 bases outside the gene matches. The V gene's germline CDR1 is SGHRS and CDR2 YFSETQ. This CDR3 is built from 18 residues. In DNA form, the CDR3 reads TGCGCCAGCAGCTTGGTCGGGCTAGCGGACGCTGGCACAGATACGCAGTATTTT. Its protein is CASSLVGLADAGTDTQYF. The whole variable domain, remainder taken from reference TRBV5-1 and TRBJ2-3, is KAGVTQTPRYLIKTRGQQVTLSCSPISGHRSVSWYQQTPGQGLQFLFEYFSETQRNKGNFPGRFSGRQFSNSRSEMNVSTLELGDSALYLCASSLVGLADAGTDTQYFGPGTRLTVL.

V is TRBV30 and J is TRBJ1-3, with TRBD1 matching 11 bases. Looked up from germline, CDR1 is GTSNPN and CDR2 is SVGIG (reference sequence). The V and J ends lost 3 bases and 6 bases, in that order; junction bases with no gene match: 4. The CDR3 sequence is 14 residues long. CDR3 residues: CAWRDRGHVNTIYF. CDR3 DNA sequence: TGTGCCTGGAGGGACAGGGGGCATGTAAACACCATATATTTT.

The CDR3 protein is CASSLGLQAGNTIYF. In DNA, the CDR3 is TGTGCCAGCAGCTTGGGGTTACAGGCTGGAAACACCATATATTTT. The chain joins TRBV11-2 to TRBJ1-3; TRBD1 is a possible D gene (5 bases). Germline CDR1 SGHAT, CDR2 FQNNGV. V was cut by 3 bases and J by 2 bases, with 11 bases left in between. The CDR3 has 15 amino acids.

Details on this clone: The same CDR3 arises from other DNA sequences in this sample as well. The rearrangement uses TRBV5-1 and TRBJ2-7; 7 bases are shared with TRBD1. Germline CDR1 and CDR2: SGHRS and YFSETQ. This CDR3 contains 16 residues. The J segment lost 5 bases and the V segment lost 6 bases, leaving 17 bases of the junction unmatched. CDR3 protein: CASNKGQAARFDEQYF. The CDR3 DNA follows: TGCGCCAGCAACAAAGGACAGGCCGCCCGGTTTGACGAGCAGTACTTC.

V and J are TRBV6-1 and TRBJ2-1; possible D gene TRBD2, 5 bases. Trimming shortened V by 3 bases and J by 12 bases, and 27 bases separated the two germline ends. The CDR3 length is 17 residues. Germline V gene data show CDR1 as MNHNS and CDR2 as SASEGT. The CDR3 sequence: CASSEYLTELGRGGQFF. For the CDR3, the DNA is TGTGCCAGCAGTGAGTACTTAACGGAGCTAGGAAGAGGAGGGCAGTTCTTC.

The chain recombines TRBV23-1 with TRBJ2-7; no definite D call. TRBV23-1 is treated as an ORF (open reading frame) with a function not yet certain. Trimming took 6 bases from V and 4 from J, leaving 16 bases between them. The CDR3 is 14 residues long. CDR3 bases: TGCGCCAGCAGCCCTATAGGACGGTTGTACGAGCAGTACTTC. Its translation: CASSPIGRLYEQYF.

This sequence joins TRBV5-1 and TRBJ2-5; tentatively, D is TRBD2 (5 bases). The CDR3 is made up of 18 amino acids. Germline loops: CDR1 SGHRS, CDR2 YFSETQ. V lost 0 bases and J lost 2, with 20 bases in between. The CDR3: CASSLGASAGQSQETQYF. For the CDR3, the DNA is TGCGCCAGCAGCTTGGGAGCGTCTGCGGGCCAATCGCAAGAGACCCAGTACTTC.

The chain employs TRBV15 and TRBJ2-7; D is perhaps TRBD2 (8 bases). CDR1 and CDR2 (germline): LNHNV, YYDKDF (reference sequence). V lost 5 bases and J lost 11, with 25 bases in between. The CDR3 covers 15 residues. In DNA, the CDR3 is TGTGCCACCAGCGAGGGGGCAGTCGGGGGGGCGCTCGAGTACTTC. As protein: CATSEGAVGGALEYF.

The genes are TRBV19 and TRBJ1-5, with 11 bases aligning to TRBD1. The CDR3 covers 16 residues. V lost 5 bases and J lost 2; bases outside the gene matches: 5. The germline CDR1 and CDR2 sequences are LNHDA and SQIVND (reference sequence). CDR3 DNA: TGTGCCAGTAGTGGACAGGGGGCGGAGGGCAATCAGCCCCAGCATTTT. Amino acid sequence: CASSGQGAEGNQPQHF.

V is TRBV2 and J is TRBJ2-3, with 7 nucleotides matching TRBD1. The CDR3 sequence is 14 residues long. Germline-derived CDR1 and CDR2 are SNHLY and FYNNEI. V was pared by 7 bases and J by 4 bases, with 8 bases of the junction left unmatched. The CDR3 DNA reads TGTGCCAGCATTACGCAGGGGGTCCCAGATACGCAGTATTTT. This gives the protein CASITQGVPDTQYF.

The rearrangement uses TRBV7-2 and TRBJ2-7, with D hard to call. Trimming took off 1 base at V and 0 bases at J, with 10 bases between the two ends. CDR1 and CDR2 (germline): SGHTA, FQGNSA. CDR3 size: 15 residues. The chain's CDR3 is CASSLEPRLSYEQYF. For the CDR3, the DNA is TGTGCCAGCAGCTTAGAACCTAGGCTCTCCTACGAGCAGTACTTC.

This chain links TRBV5-1 with TRBJ2-7, with D uncertain. V lost 4 bases and J lost 0, with 8 bases in between. Germline values: CDR1 SGHRS, CDR2 YFSETQ. There are 13 residues in the CDR3. The CDR3 spells CASSDLPSYEQYF. CDR3 DNA sequence: TGCGCCAGCAGCGATTTACCCTCCTACGAGCAGTACTTC.

This chain uses TRBV12-5 with TRBJ2-7, with TRBD2 matching over 12 bases. The ends lost 6 bases at V and 1 base at J; junction bases unmatched: 4. The CDR3 contains 15 residues. Germline CDR1 is LGHNT and CDR2 is FRNRAP. The CDR3 DNA follows: TGTGCTAGTGGGCTAGCGGGAGGGGGGTCCTACGAGCAGTACTTC. Encoded protein: CASGLAGGGSYEQYF.

The chain is built from TRBV30 and TRBJ2-3; TRBD2 matches at 11 bases. Trimming cost V 4 bases and J 5 bases; bases outside gene matches: 5. The CDR3 length is 14 residues. Germline V gene sequence: CDR1 GTSNPN, CDR2 SVGIG (reference sequence). CDR3 region: CAWTILAGVDTQYF. For the CDR3, the DNA is TGTGCCTGGACCATACTAGCGGGAGTAGATACGCAGTATTTT.

The chain carries TRBV7-6 and TRBJ2-1; no firm D call. The V end was cut by 5 bases, the J end by 6 bases, with 8 bases between. CDR3 length: 12 amino acids. The germline V gene encodes CDR1 SGHVS and CDR2 FNYEAQ. The CDR3 sequence is CASSPTVNEQFF. CDR3 nucleotides: TGTGCCAGCAGCCCTACCGTCAATGAGCAGTTCTTC.

This chain connects TRBV5-6 to TRBJ1-2, with 9 nucleotides matching TRBD1. Germline-derived CDR1 and CDR2 are SGHDT and YYEEEE. The CDR3 totals 15 residues. Unmatched junction bases numbered 8, after V lost 4 bases and J lost 4 bases. CDR3: CASSVQGALAYGYTF. The DNA for the CDR3 is TGTGCCAGCAGCGTACAGGGGGCGCTGGCCTATGGCTACACCTTC.

V is TRBV10-3 and J is TRBJ1-1; 8 positions agree with TRBD1. The CDR3 loop spans 15 amino acids. Germline values: CDR1 ENHRY, CDR2 SYGVKD. V gave up 4 bases and J gave up 0 bases; unmatched junction bases: 4. This CDR3 reads CAISAGQGVNTEAFF. The CDR3, as DNA: TGTGCCATCAGTGCCGGACAGGGCGTGAACACTGAAGCTTTCTTT.

The chain couples TRBV27 to TRBJ2-5, with D perhaps matching TRBD1 or TRBD2 (6 bases each). Germline V CDR1 and CDR2: MNHEY, SMNVEV (reference sequence). CDR3 length: 13 residues. V lost 5 bases and J lost 5, with 12 bases in between. The CDR3 DNA reads as TGTGCCAGCAGTGGAGGGGGTGGGGAGACCCAGTACTTC. Translated: CASSGGGGETQYF.

J is TRBJ1-3 and V is TRBV10-3, with 7 bases that match TRBD1. V shed 10 bases, J shed 2 bases, and the junction held 11 bases outside the gene matches. The CDR3 spans 15 residues. Germline V lookup: CDR1 ENHRY, CDR2 SYGVKD. The CDR3 sequence is CATTEQGSAGNTIYF. CDR3 sequence (DNA): TGTGCCACTACAGAACAGGGGTCTGCTGGAAACACCATATATTTT.